These 15 T cell receptor beta chains were all obtained from the same sample, sequenced in a study of CD8+CD57+ T cells in acquired aplastic anemia. Researchers used genomic DNA as the template to profile TCR beta VDJ and CDR3. TCRdb called the reads again in MiXCR, with one record for every CDR3 protein. The sample contains a few hundred thousand distinct CDR3 sequences, about 56% of which appear only once. Sequenced input: sorted CD4+, CD8+, or CD8+CD57+ T cells (not recorded which) from PBMCs. All receptors derive from a human donor with severe aplastic anemia or a healthy control (not recorded which).

Only a few counts were recorded for this clonotype. The chain couples TRBV28 to TRBJ1-4, with TRBD1 identical over 7 bases. CDR1 is MDHEN, CDR2 SYDVKM, per germline. This CDR3 region has 14 residues. After removal of 6 bases from V and 3 bases from J, the junction contained 4 bases not matched to a gene. The CDR3: CASRWGQSNEKLFF. DNA for the CDR3: TGTGCCAGCAGGTGGGGACAGTCTAATGAAAAACTGTTTTTT.

The chain couples TRBV19 to TRBJ2-3, with 11 bases lining up with TRBD1. Per the germline V gene, CDR1 is LNHDA and CDR2 is SQIVND (reference sequence). V trimming: 3 bases; J trimming: 5 bases; junction bases outside the gene matches: 7. The CDR3 is 16 residues long. The CDR3, as DNA: TGTGCCAGTAGTATCTCAGGACAGGGGGCAGGAGATACGCAGTATTTT. Protein product: CASSISGQGAGDTQYF.

The V call is TRBV9, the J call TRBJ2-2; D not certain. In germline, CDR1 is SGDLS, CDR2 YYNGEE. Trimming stripped 4 bases from V and 5 bases from J, with 12 bases between. CDR3 length: 14 residues. CDR3 region: CASSSLLSTGELFF. CDR3 nucleotide sequence: TGTGCCAGCAGCTCATTGTTAAGTACCGGGGAGCTGTTTTTT.

This clonotype was detected many times. The chain uses TRBV19 and TRBJ1-6; 7 bases fit TRBD1. This CDR3 region has 17 residues. Trimming took 3 bases from V and 7 from J; bases not matched to a gene: 12. Germline CDR1 LNHDA, CDR2 SQIVND (reference sequence). CDR3 protein: CASSISGARGMNSPLHF. The CDR3 bases are TGTGCCAGTAGTATTTCGGGGGCCAGGGGGATGAATTCACCCCTCCACTTT.

The gene calls are TRBV19 and TRBJ2-2, with D unclear. CDR3 size: 14 residues. V lost 3 bases and J 2 bases, leaving 7 bases between the germline ends. In germline, CDR1 is LNHDA, CDR2 SQIVND (reference sequence). The CDR3 sequence: CASSIATNTGELFF. The CDR3 nucleotides are TGTGCCAGTAGTATTGCCACAAACACCGGGGAGCTGTTTTTT.

This clonotype was picked up many times. An end of the junction differs from the germline gene, which may be a read error. Here the CDR3 reads CASSQRGSKQGPDF. Here the CDR3 DNA reads TGTGCCAGCAGTCAAAGGGGCTCAAAACAGGGACCGGACTTC. This chain uses TRBV6-1 with TRBJ2-7; D possibly corresponds to TRBD1 (6 bases). CDR3 length equals 14 residues. The V gene's germline CDR1 is MNHNS and CDR2 SASEGT.

This chain links TRBV6-6 with TRBJ2-1, with 14 bases identical to TRBD2. Germline CDR1 MNHNY, CDR2 SVGAGI (reference sequence). Germline trimming cut 5 bases from V and 10 bases from J; bases unmatched to any gene: 7. There are 15 residues in the CDR3. The CDR3 is CASSTTSGGAREQFF. Written as DNA, the CDR3 is TGTGCCAGCAGTACGACTAGCGGGGGGGCGCGGGAGCAGTTCTTC.

Of note for this clonotype: This may stem from a read error, because a much larger clone lies one nucleotide away. The chain carries TRBV24-1 and TRBJ2-7; D call uncertain. CDR3 length: 13 amino acids. Germline CDR1 and CDR2: KGHDR and SFDVKD. Deletions cut 6 bases from V and 2 bases from J, with 10 bases between. The CDR3 protein is CATSLTITYEQYF. The CDR3 DNA reads TGTGCCACCAGTTTAACAATAACCTACGAGCAGTACTTC.

The chain employs TRBV25-1 and TRBJ1-4, with D possibly matching TRBD1 (5 bases). The CDR3 contains 13 residues. CDR1 MGHDK and CDR2 SYGVNS come from the germline V gene. The ends were cut back, 5 bases at V and 7 bases at J, with 11 bases in the middle. CDR3 sequence reads: CASSRDGREKLFF. The CDR3 DNA sequence: TGTGCCAGCAGTCGGGACGGCCGTGAAAAACTGTTTTTT.

The CDR3 DNA reads TGTGCCATCAGTGAGTCCGGGGGGCACGAGCAGTACTTC. This translates into CAISESGGHEQYF. The chain is built from TRBV10-3 and TRBJ2-7; perhaps TRBD2 as D (7 bases). The V end lost 0 bases, the J end lost 5 bases, and 8 bases lay between the germline ends. The CDR3 covers 13 residues. Germline V gene sequence: CDR1 ENHRY, CDR2 SYGVKD.

This chain uses TRBV29-1 with TRBJ2-3; 7 positions match TRBD2. V shed 4 bases and J 0 bases; nucleotides not matched to a gene: 10. CDR3 size: 16 residues. Germline assignment: CDR1 SQVTM and CDR2 ANQGSEA. DNA of the CDR3: TGCAGCGTTGTTGGGTCGGCGGGAGTTAGCACAGATACGCAGTATTTT. Encoded protein: CSVVGSAGVSTDTQYF.

This clonotype was recorded at least ten times. The chain has TRBV7-9 and TRBJ1-1; 9 bases line up with TRBD1. Unmatched junction bases numbered 4, after V lost 3 bases and J lost 2 bases. CDR1 and CDR2 from the germline V gene are SEHNR and FQNEAQ (reference sequence). CDR3 length: 15 residues. The CDR3 nucleotides read TGTGCCAGCAGCTTTCTTACAGGGGGCAACACTGAAGCTTTCTTT. This codes for CASSFLTGGNTEAFF.

The rearrangement uses TRBV14 and TRBJ2-7; D is uncertain. CDR1 is SGHDN, CDR2 FVKESK, per germline. V gave up 1 base and J gave up 7 bases, with 8 bases separating them. CDR3 length: 12 amino acids. This CDR3 reads CASSQGPSEQYF. The CDR3 DNA sequence: TGTGCCAGCAGCCAAGGGCCTTCGGAGCAGTACTTC.

The chain links TRBV10-3 to TRBJ1-5; 7 bases map to TRBD1. The germline V gene encodes CDR1 ENHRY and CDR2 SYGVKD. V shed 6 bases, J shed 4 bases, and the junction held 12 bases outside the gene matches. The CDR3 contains 16 residues. The CDR3: CAISASGQTINQPQHF. The CDR3 DNA sequence: TGTGCCATCAGCGCGTCGGGACAGACCATTAATCAGCCCCAGCATTTT.

This clonotype was detected a few times. This rearrangement joins TRBV27 to TRBJ2-5; possible D gene TRBD2, 6 bases. Trimming pared 3 bases from V and 2 bases from J, leaving 10 bases between. The germline gives CDR1 MNHEY, CDR2 SMNVEV (reference sequence). CDR3 size: 14 residues. CDR3 in amino acids: CASSFLAKQETQYF. CDR3 nucleotides: TGTGCCAGCAGTTTTCTAGCGAAACAAGAGACCCAGTACTTC.